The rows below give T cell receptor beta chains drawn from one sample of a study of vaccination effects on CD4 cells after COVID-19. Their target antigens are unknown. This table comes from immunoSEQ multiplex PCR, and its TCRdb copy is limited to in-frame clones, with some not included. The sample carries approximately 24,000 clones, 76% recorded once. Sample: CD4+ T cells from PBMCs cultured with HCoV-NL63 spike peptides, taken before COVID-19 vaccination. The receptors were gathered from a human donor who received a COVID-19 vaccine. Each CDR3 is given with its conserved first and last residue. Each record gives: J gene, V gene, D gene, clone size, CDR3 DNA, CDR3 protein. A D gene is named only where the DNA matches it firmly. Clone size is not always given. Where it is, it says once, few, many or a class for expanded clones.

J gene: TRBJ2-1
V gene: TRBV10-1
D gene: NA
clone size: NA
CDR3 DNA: TGCGCCAGCAGTGGGGGGAGCTCCTACAATGAGCAGTTCTTC
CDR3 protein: CASSGGSSYNEQFF

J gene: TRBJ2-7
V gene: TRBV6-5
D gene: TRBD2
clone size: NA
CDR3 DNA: TGTGCCAGCAGTTTTAGCGGGGACCCCACCTACGAGCAGTACTTC
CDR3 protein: CASSFSGDPTYEQYF

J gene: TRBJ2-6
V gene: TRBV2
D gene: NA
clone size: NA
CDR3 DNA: TGTGCCAGCAGGGAAGATTCTGGGGGGGCCAACGTCCTGACTTTC
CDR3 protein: CASREDSGGANVLTF

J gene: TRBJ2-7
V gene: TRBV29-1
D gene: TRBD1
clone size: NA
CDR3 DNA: TGCAGCGTGATCCCCGGGACAGCAGCCTACGAGCAGTACTTC
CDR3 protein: CSVIPGTAAYEQYF

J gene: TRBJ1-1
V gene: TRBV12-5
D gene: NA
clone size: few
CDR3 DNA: TGTGCTAGTGGTTTAACCGCTGAAGCTTTCTTT
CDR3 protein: CASGLTAEAFF

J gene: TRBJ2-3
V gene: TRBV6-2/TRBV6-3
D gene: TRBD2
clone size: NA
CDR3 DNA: TGTGCCAGCAGTTCCTCTAGCGGGGCCACAGATACGCAGTATTTT
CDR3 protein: CASSSSSGATDTQYF

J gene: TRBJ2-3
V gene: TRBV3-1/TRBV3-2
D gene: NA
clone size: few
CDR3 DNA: TGTGCCAGCAGCCAAGGCGGAAGGATGTGGGAGAATACGCAGTATTTT
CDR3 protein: CASSQGGRMWENTQYF

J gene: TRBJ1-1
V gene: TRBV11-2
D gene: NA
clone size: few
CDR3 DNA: TGTGCCAGCAGCTTAGACGGGTACACTGAAGCTTTCTTT
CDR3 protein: CASSLDGYTEAFF

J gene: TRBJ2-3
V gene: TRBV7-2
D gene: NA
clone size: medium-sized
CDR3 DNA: TGTGCCAGCAGCTTAGATCCGGCGTCCCTTACAGATACGCAGTATTTT
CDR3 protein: CASSLDPASLTDTQYF

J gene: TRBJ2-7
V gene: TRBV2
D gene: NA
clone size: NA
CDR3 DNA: TGTGCCAGCAGTAAGGACATCTCCGAGCAGTACTTC
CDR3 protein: CASSKDISEQYF

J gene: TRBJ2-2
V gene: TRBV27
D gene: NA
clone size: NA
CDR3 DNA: TGTGCCAGCAGCTCTCTAACCGGGGAGCTGTTTTTT
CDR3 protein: CASSSLTGELFF

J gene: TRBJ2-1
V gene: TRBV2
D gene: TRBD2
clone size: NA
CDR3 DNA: TGTGCCAGCAGTGGGCTAGCGGCAATCAATGAGCAGTTCTTC
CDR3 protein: CASSGLAAINEQFF

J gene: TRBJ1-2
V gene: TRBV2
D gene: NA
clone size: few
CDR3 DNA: TGTGCCAGCAGTTTAGGACCTACACCGCGGGGCTACACCTTC
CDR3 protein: CASSLGPTPRGYTF

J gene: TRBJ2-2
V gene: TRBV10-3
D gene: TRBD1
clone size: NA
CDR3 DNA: TGTGCCATCAGCAAATCGACAGGGGTCATGACCGGGGAGCTGTTTTTT
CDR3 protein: CAISKSTGVMTGELFF

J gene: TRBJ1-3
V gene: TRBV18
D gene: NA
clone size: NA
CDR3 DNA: TGTGCCAGCTCACCCTTTCTCTCGGCGCGCTCTGGAAACACCATATATTTT
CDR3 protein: CASSPFLSARSGNTIYF

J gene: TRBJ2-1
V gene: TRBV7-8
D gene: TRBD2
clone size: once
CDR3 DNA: TGTGCCAGCAGCTTTGGGACTAGCGGGAGTAATGAGCAGTTCTTC
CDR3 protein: CASSFGTSGSNEQFF

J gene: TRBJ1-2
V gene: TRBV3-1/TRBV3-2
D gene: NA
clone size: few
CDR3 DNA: TGTGCCAGCAGATCGCTCGACTATGGCTACACCTTC
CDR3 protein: CASRSLDYGYTF

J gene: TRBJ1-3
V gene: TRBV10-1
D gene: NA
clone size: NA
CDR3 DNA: TGCGCCAGCTCAGAACACTCTGGAAACACCATATATTTT
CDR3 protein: CASSEHSGNTIYF

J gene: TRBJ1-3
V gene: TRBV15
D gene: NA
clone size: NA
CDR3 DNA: TGTGCCACCAGCAGGGGCCTAGTCGCCTCTGGAAACACCATATATTTT
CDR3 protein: CATSRGLVASGNTIYF

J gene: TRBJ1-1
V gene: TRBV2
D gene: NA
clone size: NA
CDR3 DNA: TGTGCCAGCATCCTGATGCACACTGAAGCTTTCTTT
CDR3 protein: CASILMHTEAFF

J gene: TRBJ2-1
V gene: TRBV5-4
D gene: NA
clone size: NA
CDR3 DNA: TGTGCCAGCACTTCAAATGCAGGGAACTACAATGAGCAGTTCTTC
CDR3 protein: CASTSNAGNYNEQFF

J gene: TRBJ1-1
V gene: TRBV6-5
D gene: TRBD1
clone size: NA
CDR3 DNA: TGTGCCAGCAGTTACTCAGGGGGCCTGGGCGCTGAAGCTTTCTTT
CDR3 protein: CASSYSGGLGAEAFF

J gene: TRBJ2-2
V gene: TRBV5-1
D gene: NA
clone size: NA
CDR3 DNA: TGCGCCAGCAGTTTCCGGGACCTAGGGTTTGTCGGGGAGCTGTTTTTT
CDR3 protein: CASSFRDLGFVGELFF

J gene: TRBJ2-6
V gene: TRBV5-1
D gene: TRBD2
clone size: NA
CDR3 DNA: TGCGCCAGCAGCTTGGATAGCGGGGGGGCACCAGGGGCCAACGTCCTGACTTTC
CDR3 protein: CASSLDSGGAPGANVLTF

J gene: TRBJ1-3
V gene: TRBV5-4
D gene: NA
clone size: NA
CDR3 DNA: TGTGCCAGCAGCTTGAGGGGGGGAAACACCATATATTTT
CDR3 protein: CASSLRGGNTIYF

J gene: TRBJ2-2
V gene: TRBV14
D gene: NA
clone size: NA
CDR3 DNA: TGTGCCAGCAGCCAGGCCCACACCGGGGAGCTGTTTTTT
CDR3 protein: CASSQAHTGELFF

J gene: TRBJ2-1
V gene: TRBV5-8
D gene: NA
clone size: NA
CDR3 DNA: TGTGCCAGCAGCTTGAGGGCTACTAACCTTGAGCAGTTCTTC
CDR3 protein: CASSLRATNLEQFF